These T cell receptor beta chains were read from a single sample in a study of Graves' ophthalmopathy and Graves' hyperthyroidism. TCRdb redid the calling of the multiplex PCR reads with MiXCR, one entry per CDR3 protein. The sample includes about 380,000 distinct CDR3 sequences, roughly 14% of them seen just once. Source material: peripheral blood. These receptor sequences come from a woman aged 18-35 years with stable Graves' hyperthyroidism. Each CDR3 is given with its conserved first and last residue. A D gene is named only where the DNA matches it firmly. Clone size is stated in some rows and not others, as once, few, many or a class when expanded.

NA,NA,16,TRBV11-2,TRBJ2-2,TGTGCCAGCAGCTCGAGGAGAGGGCGTAACACCGGGGAGCTGTTTTTT,CASSSRRGRNTGELFF
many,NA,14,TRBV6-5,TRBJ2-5,TGTGCCAGCAGTCCTATCGACAGCCAAGAGACCCAGTACTTC,CASSPIDSQETQYF
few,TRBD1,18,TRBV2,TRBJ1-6,TGTGCCAGCACCTCGAGAGTGGGACAGGGATTTACTAATTCACCCCTCCACTTT,CASTSRVGQGFTNSPLHF
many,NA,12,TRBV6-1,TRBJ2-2,TGTGCCAGCACCGAAATGCGCCCGCCGCTGTTTTTT,CASTEMRPPLFF
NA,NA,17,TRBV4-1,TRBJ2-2,TGCGCCAGCAGCCGCCCTCAGGGTCAGAGGGTACCCGGGGAGCTGTTTTTT,CASSRPQGQRVPGELFF
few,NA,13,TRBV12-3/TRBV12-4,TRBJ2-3,TGTGCCAGCAGGAGCCCGGACACAGATACGCAGTATTTT,CASRSPDTDTQYF
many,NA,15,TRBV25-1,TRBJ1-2,TGTGCCAGCAGTGAATGGACCGACGGCCCCTATGGCTACACCTTC,CASSEWTDGPYGYTF
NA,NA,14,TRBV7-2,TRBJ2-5,TGTGCCAGCAGCCCGAGCCTAAGGGGGGAGACCCAGTACTTC,CASSPSLRGETQYF
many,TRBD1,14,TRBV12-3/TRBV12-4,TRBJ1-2,TGTGCCAGCAGTAGGTTGGACAGGGGTTATGGCTACACCTTC,CASSRLDRGYGYTF
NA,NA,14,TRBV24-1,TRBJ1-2,TGTGCCACCAGTGGCAACAGGGAGGACTATGGCTACACCTTC,CATSGNREDYGYTF
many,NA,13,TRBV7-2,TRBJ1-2,TGTGCCAGCAGCCTAGCAGTTTGGGGGGGCTACACCTTC,CASSLAVWGGYTF
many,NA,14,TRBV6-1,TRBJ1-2,TGTGCCAGCAGTGACAGGAATTCTAACTATGGCTACACCTTC,CASSDRNSNYGYTF
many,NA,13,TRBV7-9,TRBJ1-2,TGTGCCAGCAGCGTCGCGGACCCTGGGGGCTACACCTTC,CASSVADPGGYTF
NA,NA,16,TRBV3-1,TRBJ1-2,TGTGCCAGCAGCCAAGTGTGGGCACAGGCTAACTATGGCTACACCTTC,CASSQVWAQANYGYTF